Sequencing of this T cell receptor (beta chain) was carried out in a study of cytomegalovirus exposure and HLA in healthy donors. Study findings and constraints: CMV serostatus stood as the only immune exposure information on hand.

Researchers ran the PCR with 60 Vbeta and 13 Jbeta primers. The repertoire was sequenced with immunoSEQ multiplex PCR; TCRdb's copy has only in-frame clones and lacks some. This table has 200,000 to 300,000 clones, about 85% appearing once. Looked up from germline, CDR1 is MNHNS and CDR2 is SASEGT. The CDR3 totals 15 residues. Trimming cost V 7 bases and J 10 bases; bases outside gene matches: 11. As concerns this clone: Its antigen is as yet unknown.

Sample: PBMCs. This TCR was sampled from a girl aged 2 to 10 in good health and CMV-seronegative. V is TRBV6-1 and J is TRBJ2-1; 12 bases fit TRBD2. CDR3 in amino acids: CASTRTSGILMEQFF. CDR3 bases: TGTGCCAGCACCCGGACTAGCGGGATCCTAATGGAGCAGTTCTTC.